A selection of T cell receptor beta chains follows, all from one sample in a study of T cell responses to AZD1222 COVID-19 vaccine. Only in-frame clones appear in the TCRdb table, and some are missing; sequencing was by immunoSEQ multiplex PCR. Of 82,000 or so clones in the sample, around nine tenths were seen once. Sequencing was performed on peripheral blood, taken on day 0 of AZD1222 vaccination. The origin of the receptors is an adult in good health. CDR3s include the opening cysteine and the closing phenylalanine or tryptophan. D genes are given only for firm matches. Clone size is stated in some rows and not others, as once, few, many or a class when expanded.

v_gene: TRBV15
abundance: NA
j_gene: TRBJ2-7
d_gene: TRBD1
CDR3aa: CATSPGQGVSYEQYF
CDR3nt: TGTGCCACCAGCCCCGGGCAGGGGGTCTCCTACGAGCAGTACTTC

v_gene: TRBV18
abundance: NA
j_gene: TRBJ1-1
d_gene: NA
CDR3aa: CASSSNFAFTEAFF
CDR3nt: TGTGCCAGCTCATCCAATTTCGCGTTCACTGAAGCTTTCTTT

v_gene: TRBV7-6
abundance: once
j_gene: TRBJ2-1
d_gene: NA
CDR3aa: CASSPVWKGQNNEQFF
CDR3nt: TGTGCCAGCAGTCCCGTTTGGAAGGGTCAAAACAATGAGCAGTTCTTC

v_gene: TRBV19
abundance: NA
j_gene: TRBJ2-3
d_gene: NA
CDR3aa: CASRDRGLSSTDTQYF
CDR3nt: TGTGCCAGTAGAGATAGGGGCTTATCTAGCACAGATACGCAGTATTTT

v_gene: TRBV6-4
abundance: once
j_gene: TRBJ2-6
d_gene: NA
CDR3aa: CASSAAGEGANVLTF
CDR3nt: TGTGCCAGCAGTGCCGCTGGGGAAGGGGCCAACGTCCTGACTTTC

v_gene: TRBV6-5
abundance: NA
j_gene: TRBJ1-1
d_gene: NA
CDR3aa: CASMRDVTEAFF
CDR3nt: TGTGCCAGCATGAGGGACGTAACTGAAGCTTTCTTT

v_gene: TRBV7-2
abundance: NA
j_gene: TRBJ2-5
d_gene: NA
CDR3aa: CASSLSGTTQYF
CDR3nt: TGTGCCAGCAGCCTATCCGGGACCACCCAGTACTTC

v_gene: TRBV7-9
abundance: NA
j_gene: TRBJ2-4
d_gene: TRBD1
CDR3aa: CASSPSGTGGAKNIQYF
CDR3nt: TGTGCCAGCAGCCCGTCCGGGACAGGGGGTGCCAAAAACATTCAGTACTTC

v_gene: TRBV13
abundance: NA
j_gene: TRBJ2-2
d_gene: NA
CDR3aa: CASSRRTDTGELFF
CDR3nt: TGTGCCAGCAGTCGCCGGACAGACACCGGGGAGCTGTTTTTT

v_gene: TRBV13
abundance: NA
j_gene: TRBJ2-1
d_gene: TRBD2
CDR3aa: CASSLGLLAVGAGKQFF
CDR3nt: TGTGCCAGCAGCTTAGGCCTACTAGCGGTGGGTGCGGGGAAGCAGTTCTTC

v_gene: TRBV5-1
abundance: NA
j_gene: TRBJ1-1
d_gene: NA
CDR3aa: CASSLTAGNTEAFF
CDR3nt: TGCGCCAGCAGCCTCACGGCAGGGAACACTGAAGCTTTCTTT

v_gene: TRBV11-3
abundance: NA
j_gene: TRBJ2-7
d_gene: TRBD1
CDR3aa: CASSLVLFFGTGGVEQYF
CDR3nt: TGTGCCAGCAGCTTAGTCTTATTCTTTGGGACAGGGGGCGTTGAGCAGTACTTC

v_gene: TRBV28
abundance: NA
j_gene: TRBJ1-2
d_gene: NA
CDR3aa: CATYTGNGYTF
CDR3nt: TGTGCCACGTATACAGGGAATGGCTACACCTTC

v_gene: TRBV5-8
abundance: NA
j_gene: TRBJ2-2
d_gene: NA
CDR3aa: CASSLAGVSTGELFF
CDR3nt: TGTGCCAGCAGCTTGGCAGGGGTGAGCACCGGGGAGCTGTTTTTT